The 20 T cell receptor beta chains below come from one sample, sequenced in a study of blood T cells in healthy people across ages. The second PCR ran about 7 to 12 cycles with a sample-barcoded 5' primer and J-beta primers. In TCRdb, the 5' RACE reads were re-called with MiXCR into one record per CDR3 protein. The sample records around 1.5 million distinct CDR3 sequences, approximately 40% being singletons. The material sequenced was blood. The source of these receptors is a woman under 30 in good health.

The chain carries TRBV11-1 and TRBJ2-5; 7 bases agree with TRBD1. The germline V gene encodes CDR1 SGHAT and CDR2 FQDESV (reference sequence). The CDR3 is made up of 15 amino acids. The V gene end was trimmed by 4 bases and the J gene end by 1 base; junction bases not matched to a gene: 6. DNA for the CDR3: TGTGCCAGCAGCTCGCCACGGGACAGCCAAGAGACCCAGTACTTC. Encoded protein: CASSSPRDSQETQYF. The whole variable domain, remainder taken from reference TRBV11-1 and TRBJ2-5, is EAEVAQSPRYKITEKSQAVAFWCDPISGHATLYWYRQILGQGPELLVQFQDESVVDDSQLPKDRFSAERLKGVDSTLKIQPAELGDSAMYLCASSSPRDSQETQYFGPGTRLLVL.

This clonotype came up many times. V is TRBV3-1 and J is TRBJ2-1; D is uncertain. The germline V gene encodes CDR1 LGHDT and CDR2 YNNKEL (reference sequence). The CDR3 has 12 residues. V was shortened by 4 bases and J by 3 bases, with 4 bases between the two germline ends. The DNA for the CDR3 is TGTGCCAGCAGCCGAGGCTACAATGAGCAGTTCTTC. Encoded protein: CASSRGYNEQFF.

This clonotype was recorded a few times. This chain uses TRBV12-3 or TRBV12-4 with TRBJ2-5; 12 nucleotides align to TRBD2. The CDR3 is made up of 16 amino acids. The V and J ends lost 5 bases and 4 bases, in that order; junction bases with no gene match: 8. The CDR3 coding sequence is TGTGCCAGCAGTCTACTACTAGCGGGGGGCGGAGAGACCCAGTACTTC. Residues: CASSLLLAGGGETQYF.

This clonotype has more than one count but fewer than ten. The gene calls are TRBV12-3 or TRBV12-4 and TRBJ2-7, with a possible D match to TRBD2 (5 bases). The CDR3 totals 12 residues. Trimming cost V 8 bases and J 3 bases, with 11 bases left between them. Written as DNA, the CDR3 is TGTGCCAGCGGACCCGGGAACTACGAGCAGTACTTC. Its protein product is CASGPGNYEQYF.

Points on this clonotype: The missing conserved phenylalanine or tryptophan at the end of this CDR3 makes a read error likely. The genes are TRBV4-1 and TRBJ1-1; D unclear. The germline gives CDR1 MGHRA, CDR2 YSYEKL. V was pared by 1 base and J by 3 bases, with 18 bases between. This CDR3 is built from 17 residues. CDR3 loop: CASSQVSRSRGDTEAFL. In nucleotides, the CDR3 is TGCGCCAGCAGCCAAGTGTCCAGGTCTCGCGGGGACACTGAAGCTTTCTTA.

The chain recombines TRBV5-1 with TRBJ2-7; perhaps TRBD2 as D (6 bases). This CDR3 spans 15 amino acids. Germline V gene lookup returns CDR1 SGHRS and CDR2 YFSETQ. The germline V and J ends were trimmed by 0 bases and 7 bases, with 17 bases remaining between them. The CDR3 here is CASSLEGLSYNEQYF. In DNA form, the CDR3 reads TGCGCCAGCAGCTTGGAGGGACTCTCCTACAATGAGCAGTACTTC.

This clonotype was detected many times. In DNA, the CDR3 is TGTGCCAGCAGCGGAGACAGGGGCACGTCACCCCTCCACTTT. Its protein is CASSGDRGTSPLHF. The chain links TRBV6-2 or TRBV6-3 to TRBJ1-6; 8 bases align to TRBD1. The germline gives CDR1 MNHEY, CDR2 SVGEGT. This CDR3 comprises 14 residues. J was trimmed by 10 bases and V by 6 bases; bases with no gene match: 8.

This clonotype was detected only once. The chain employs TRBV18 and TRBJ1-1, with D perhaps matching TRBD1 (5 bases). Per the germline V gene, CDR1 is KGHSH and CDR2 is LQKENI. This CDR3 contains 15 residues. Trimming left V 2 bases short and J 5 bases short, with 15 bases between. CDR3 sequence reads: CASSPIEGSGTEAFF. The CDR3, as DNA: TGTGCCAGCTCACCAATCGAGGGGTCGGGGACTGAAGCTTTCTTT.

The rearrangement joins TRBV2 to TRBJ2-7, with a possible D match to TRBD1 (6 bases). V was cut by 6 bases and J by 7 bases, with 13 bases left in between. The length of the CDR3 is 12 residues. Germline loops: CDR1 SNHLY, CDR2 FYNNEI. CDR3 sequence: CASRLNRVEQYF. DNA of the CDR3: TGTGCCAGCAGGCTTAACAGGGTAGAGCAGTACTTC.

V gene TRBV6-5 combines with J gene TRBJ1-5, with 8 bases lining up with TRBD1. V shed 5 bases and J 3 bases; nucleotides not matched to a gene: 9. The CDR3 loop spans 16 amino acids. The germline CDR1 and CDR2 sequences are MNHEY and SVGAGI. The CDR3 is CASSPGQGWTNQPQHF. DNA for the CDR3: TGTGCCAGCAGTCCCGGACAGGGTTGGACCAATCAGCCCCAGCATTTT.

In this sample, this clonotype turned up a few times. This chain connects TRBV20-1 to TRBJ1-1, with D hard to call. The V and J ends lost 3 bases and 1 base respectively, with 12 bases between them. CDR1 DFQATT and CDR2 SNEGSKA come from the germline V gene (reference sequence). The CDR3 sequence is 14 residues long. CDR3 region: CSASRRIGNTEAFF. The CDR3 nucleotides read TGCAGTGCTAGTAGGAGAATTGGGAACACTGAAGCTTTCTTT.

CDR3 region: CASSLGQQNEQFF. CDR3 nucleotides: TGTGCCAGCTCCCTGGGACAGCAGAATGAGCAGTTCTTC. The V call is TRBV9, the J call TRBJ2-1; 7 bases align to TRBD1. The CDR3 runs 13 residues. Germline values: CDR1 SGDLS, CDR2 YYNGEE. The trim removed 7 bases at V and 7 bases at J, leaving 8 bases unmatched.

The genes are TRBV12-3 or TRBV12-4 and TRBJ1-2, with 7 bases identical to TRBD1. The V gene end was trimmed by 3 bases and the J gene end by 5 bases; junction bases not matched to a gene: 6. The CDR3 totals 14 residues. The CDR3 is CASSFSRGGYGYTF. CDR3 in DNA: TGTGCCAGCAGTTTTTCCAGGGGGGGGTATGGCTACACCTTC.

This clonotype was seen only a few times. The chain combines TRBV5-5 with TRBJ2-1; D is perhaps TRBD2 (5 bases). The length of the CDR3 is 15 residues. Trimming removed 1 base from V and 4 bases from J, with 12 bases in between. CDR1 SGHKS and CDR2 YYEKEE come from the germline V gene (reference sequence). The CDR3: CASSLSWEPYNEQFF. In DNA, the CDR3 is TGTGCCAGCAGCTTGTCATGGGAGCCTTACAATGAGCAGTTCTTC.

This clonotype was detected only a few times. The chain employs TRBV3-1 and TRBJ2-1, with D uncertain. The germline V gene has CDR1 LGHDT and CDR2 YNNKEL (reference sequence). The CDR3 consists of 13 residues. Trimming pared 1 base from V and 4 bases from J, leaving 5 bases between. CDR3 in amino acids: CASSQVGYNEQFF. The CDR3 coding sequence is TGTGCCAGCAGCCAAGTGGGGTACAATGAGCAGTTCTTC.

This clonotype was detected a few times. The V call is TRBV20-1, the J call TRBJ1-2, with D uncertain. Looked up from germline, CDR1 is DFQATT and CDR2 is SNEGSKA (reference sequence). The ends were cut back, 0 bases at V and 4 bases at J, with 12 bases in the middle. CDR3 length: 14 amino acids. This chain's CDR3 is CSARDREGPYGYTF. For the CDR3, the DNA is TGCAGTGCTAGAGATCGCGAAGGGCCCTATGGCTACACCTTC.

The V gene is TRBV12-3 or TRBV12-4, the J gene TRBJ2-5, with 11 bases that match TRBD2. V shed 6 bases and J 4 bases; nucleotides not matched to a gene: 19. The CDR3 sequence is 19 residues long. CDR3 in DNA: TGTGCCAGCAGCACCCGGACTAGCGGGTCACCTCGGCTTCGAGAGACCCAGTACTTC. This translates into CASSTRTSGSPRLRETQYF.

The genes are TRBV4-1 and TRBJ2-5; no clear D. The germline V gene has CDR1 MGHRA and CDR2 YSYEKL. V lost 0 bases to trimming and J lost 3 bases, with 17 bases between them. This CDR3 spans 17 amino acids. The chain's CDR3 is CASSQDRSRYPKETQYF. In nucleotides, the CDR3 is TGCGCCAGCAGCCAAGATAGGTCGCGGTACCCTAAAGAGACCCAGTACTTC.

This clonotype was observed at least ten times. The genes are TRBV7-3 and TRBJ1-5, with D possibly matching TRBD1 (6 bases). This CDR3 region has 15 residues. V lost 5 bases, J lost 4 bases, and 15 bases lay in between. The germline V gene has CDR1 SGHTA and CDR2 FQGTGA. CDR3 sequence reads: CASSQGQGRNQPQHF. The CDR3 nucleotides read TGTGCCAGCAGCCAGGGGCAGGGTCGTAATCAGCCCCAGCATTTT.

This clonotype came up once. The chain uses TRBV12-3 or TRBV12-4 and TRBJ2-1, with 10 bases fitting TRBD2. J gave up 0 bases and V 5 bases, and 4 bases lay outside the gene matches. This CDR3 comprises 16 residues. The CDR3 bases are TGTGCCAGCAGTATGAGACTAGCGGGCTCCTACAATGAGCAGTTCTTC. Amino acids: CASSMRLAGSYNEQFF.